This T cell receptor (beta chain) originates from a study of T-cell memory formation after mild COVID-19. Background on the study: TCR clusters were mostly donor specific.

Study-wide results and caveats: Later expanders leaned toward CD4+, whereas clones contracting from day 15 to 85 were balanced CD4/CD8. Mainly in CM and EM were contracting CD4+ clones; CD8+ were in EMRA.

Researchers used 5'RACE with constant-segment primers to make TCR alpha and TCR beta cDNA libraries that carry sample barcodes and UMIs. Each CDR3 protein gets one entry after TCRdb re-called the 5' RACE reads with MiXCR. In the table there are approximately 300,000 distinct CDR3 sequences, around 15% of which are singletons. In its sample, this clonotype was seen a few times. Its specificity is unknown. Per the germline V gene, CDR1 is SEHNR and CDR2 is FQNEAQ (reference sequence). The CDR3 has 14 amino acids. J was trimmed by 10 bases and V by 1 base; bases with no gene match: 6. This clonotype was obtained from a man aged 18 to 30 who had mild COVID-19 (a few samples of this study predate the infection). Cell type and time point are not known. The sequenced sample was PBMCs or a T cell subset sorted from them (not recorded which). The J gene is TRBJ1-1, the V gene TRBV7-9, with TRBD1 identical over 10 bases. CDR3 in amino acids: CASSLGQGASGAFF. CDR3 DNA: TGTGCCAGCAGCTTAGGACAGGGGGCAAGCGGAGCTTTCTTT. The entire variable domain, with the rest obtained from reference TRBV7-9 and TRBJ1-1, is as follows: DTGVSQNPRHKITKRGQNVTFRCDPISEHNRLYWYRQTLGQGPEFLTYFQNEAQLEKSRLLSDRFSAERPKGSFSTLEIQRTEQGDSAMYLCASSLGQGASGAFFGQGTRLTVV.